Sequencing of this T cell receptor (beta chain) was carried out in a study of blood T cell repertoires in COVID-19. Study context: From T cells, B-cell-depleted T cells, or PBMCs came the material, which was cDNA or gDNA.

Germline assignment: CDR1 MNHEY and CDR2 SMNVEV (reference sequence). This CDR3 has 12 amino acids. V was clipped by 4 bases and J by 15 bases; unmatched bases: 6. This table comes from immunoSEQ multiplex PCR, and its TCRdb copy is limited to in-frame clones, with some not included. The data hold hundreds of thousands of clones, with 80% to 90% observed a single time. The specimen was peripheral blood. The V call is TRBV27, the J call TRBJ2-1; TRBD1 agrees at 10 bases. The receptor was derived from a woman aged 30 to 39 with active or convalescent COVID-19. CDR3 in amino acids: CASSSRQGAGFF. As DNA, the CDR3 is TGTGCCAGCAGTTCACGACAGGGGGCAGGGTTCTTC.